This entry features one TCR beta chain sequence. This sample stems from a study of T cell responses to AZD1222 COVID-19 vaccine. The ends were cut back, 3 bases at V and 9 bases at J, with 9 bases in the middle. The CDR3 has 13 residues. Looked up from germline, CDR1 is MNHEY and CDR2 is SMNVEV (reference sequence). Using immunoSEQ multiplex PCR, the repertoire was profiled, and TCRdb retains in-frame clones only, with some absent. This sample yields some 180,000 clones, of which around 94% are seen a single time; approximately 1.3% belongs to the top ten. The specimen was peripheral blood, collected on day 0 of AZD1222 vaccination. The chain joins TRBV27 to TRBJ1-6; D perhaps matches TRBD1 (5 bases). The receptor was isolated from an adult in good health. CDR3 protein: CASSFLGASPLHF. The CDR3 nucleotides read TGTGCCAGCAGTTTCTTAGGGGCTTCACCCCTCCACTTT.